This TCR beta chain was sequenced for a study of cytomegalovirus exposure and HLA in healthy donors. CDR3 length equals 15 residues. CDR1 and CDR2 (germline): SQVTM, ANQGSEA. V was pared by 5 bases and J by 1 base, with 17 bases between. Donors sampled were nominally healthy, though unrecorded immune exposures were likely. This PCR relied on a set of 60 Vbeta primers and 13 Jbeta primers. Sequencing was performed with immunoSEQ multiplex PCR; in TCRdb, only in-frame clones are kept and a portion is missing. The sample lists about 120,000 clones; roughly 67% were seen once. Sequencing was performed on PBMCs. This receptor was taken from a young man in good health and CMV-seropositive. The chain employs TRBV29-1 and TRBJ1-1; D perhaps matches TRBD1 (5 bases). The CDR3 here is CSVKPTGTPNTEAFF. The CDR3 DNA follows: TGCAGCGTTAAACCAACCGGGACTCCGAACACTGAAGCTTTCTTT.